The clone carrying this T cell receptor (beta chain) has a single count. For every subset, genomic DNA was evenly distributed across several immunoSEQ plates. Profiled with immunoSEQ multiplex PCR; TCRdb holds only in-frame clones, not every one. The data show about half a million clones, with approximately 78% seen just once and more than 10% held by the top ten. Those who donated were healthy HIV-negative adults, with no recent acute infections or vaccinations reported. The data were taken from a study of shared clonotypes between healthy human individuals. Per germline, CDR1 SGHDN and CDR2 FVKESK. The CDR3 contains 16 residues. The ends were cut back, 4 bases at V and 4 bases at J, with 19 bases in the middle.

Material for sequencing was PBMCs. The origin of this receptor is a woman between 35 and 50 years old in good health. Some clones in this sample may be carry-over from other donors' samples. This chain joins TRBV14 and TRBJ1-2, with D perhaps matching TRBD1 (5 bases). CDR3 nucleotides: TGTGCCAGCAGCCCTGTAGGGGCGCGAGGAGTCTATGGCTACACCTTC. Translating gives CASSPVGARGVYGYTF.